The rows below give T cell receptor beta chains drawn from one sample of a study of T-cell reconstitution after alpha-beta-depleted transplantation in children. One entry per CDR3 protein results from TCRdb running MiXCR on the PCR reads. The data show about 230,000 distinct CDR3 sequences, roughly a tenth seen once. The source material was PBMCs from the stem cell graft donor, sampled from the stem cell graft. The receptors were sampled from a human donor who donated a stem cell graft to a child with SCID. Each CDR3 is given with its conserved first and last residue. A D gene is named only where the DNA matches it firmly. Not all rows give a size; the values are once, few, many and, for expanded clones, a class.

j_call clone_size v_call d_call cdr3_aa cdr3_nt
TRBJ2-2 . TRBV7-9 . CASSLGVNSNTGELFF TGTGCCAGCAGCTTAGGTGTTAATTCGAACACCGGGGAGCTGTTTTTT
TRBJ1-3 many TRBV20-1 . CSARDQASRAIYF TGCAGTGCTAGAGATCAAGCGTCGCGGGCCATATATTTT
TRBJ1-1 . TRBV7-3 . CASSLMTGGNTEAFF TGTGCCAGCAGCTTAATGACGGGGGGTAACACTGAAGCTTTCTTT
TRBJ1-1 . TRBV20-1 . CSARRSMEAFF TGCAGTGCTAGGCGAAGCATGGAAGCTTTCTTT
TRBJ2-7 . TRBV10-3 TRBD2 CAIRRTSGGRGYEQYF TGTGCCATCAGGAGGACTAGCGGGGGCCGGGGCTACGAGCAGTACTTC
TRBJ1-2 many TRBV12-3/TRBV12-4 TRBD1 CASSPGQGLYGYTF TGTGCCAGCAGTCCTGGACAGGGCCTCTATGGCTACACCTTC
TRBJ2-3 many TRBV10-3 . CAISQEKGVADTQYF TGTGCCATCAGCCAAGAGAAGGGGGTGGCAGATACGCAGTATTTT
TRBJ1-1 many TRBV20-1 . CSAKDGLNTEAFF TGCAGTGCTAAGGACGGATTGAACACTGAAGCTTTCTTT
TRBJ1-5 many TRBV5-1 . CASSPGEAGPNPQPQHF TGCGCCAGCAGCCCCGGGGAGGCAGGGCCCAACCCGCAGCCCCAGCATTTT
TRBJ2-2 few TRBV5-5 TRBD1 CASSSTPPGQGATGELFF TGTGCCAGCAGCTCCACCCCTCCGGGACAGGGGGCCACCGGGGAGCTGTTTTTT
TRBJ2-7 many TRBV20-1 . CSARVEGGSHEQYF TGCAGTGCTAGAGTGGAGGGGGGGTCGCACGAGCAGTACTTC
TRBJ2-5 many TRBV14 . CASSQDTGWGETQYF TGTGCCAGCAGCCAAGACACAGGGTGGGGAGAGACCCAGTACTTC
TRBJ2-1 many TRBV5-1 . CASSSGPHGAQFWDEQFF TGCGCCAGCAGCTCCGGACCCCACGGGGCCCAATTTTGGGATGAGCAGTTCTTC
TRBJ1-4 once TRBV28 . CASSGAGAGEKLFF TGTGCCAGCAGTGGAGCGGGGGCCGGGGAAAAACTGTTTTTT
TRBJ1-5 many TRBV4-1 . CASSQEHRNNQPQHF TGCGCCAGCAGCCAAGAGCACAGGAATAATCAGCCCCAGCATTTT
TRBJ2-2 few TRBV6-2/TRBV6-3 TRBD2 CASSPGTSGGLNTGELFF TGTGCCAGCAGTCCCGGGACTAGCGGGGGGCTTAACACCGGGGAGCTGTTTTTT
TRBJ1-1 many TRBV9 . CASSVDPGLGTEAFF TGTGCCAGCAGCGTAGATCCGGGCCTTGGCACTGAAGCTTTCTTT
TRBJ1-2 many TRBV24-1 . CATGRGEGYGYTF TGTGCCACCGGGAGGGGGGAAGGCTATGGCTACACCTTC
TRBJ2-1 many TRBV24-1 . CATSDGDYNEQFF TGTGCCACCAGTGACGGGGACTACAATGAGCAGTTCTTC
TRBJ1-1 many TRBV5-1 . CASSSTGGNAEAFF TGCGCCAGCAGCTCGACGGGTGGGAACGCTGAAGCTTTCTTT
TRBJ2-3 . TRBV7-7 TRBD2 CASSYDSGLAGTTDTQYF TGTGCCAGCAGCTACGACTCTGGACTAGCGGGGACCACAGATACGCAGTATTTT
TRBJ1-1 many TRBV20-1 . CSARERRPEAFF TGCAGTGCTAGAGAGCGGAGGCCTGAAGCTTTCTTT
TRBJ2-7 many TRBV28 . CASSFPAGAEQYF TGTGCCAGCAGTTTCCCGGCGGGGGCCGAGCAGTACTTC
TRBJ2-1 few TRBV10-3 . CATAGLYNEQFF TGTGCCACCGCCGGGCTCTACAATGAGCAGTTCTTC
TRBJ1-1 many TRBV11-2 . CASSPAWGTEAFF TGTGCCAGCAGCCCCGCGTGGGGCACTGAAGCTTTCTTT
TRBJ2-7 . TRBV7-6 . CASSPGPLPSYEQYF TGTGCCAGCAGCCCGGGACCGCTTCCTTCCTACGAGCAGTACTTC